The source of this TCR beta chain is a study of beta chain features in type 1 diabetes. Expressed TCRB transcripts got sequenced, as all isolated RNA was reverse transcribed. Sequencing was performed with immunoSEQ multiplex PCR; in TCRdb, only in-frame clones are kept and a portion is missing. The sample shows roughly 400,000 clones, over 11% of them seen only once. The CDR3 runs to 17 residues. The V segment lost 7 bases and the J segment 12 bases; nucleotides outside the gene matches: 22. The germline CDR1 and CDR2 sequences are SNHLY and FYNNEI. Input material: naive CD4+ T cells from blood. The rearrangement links TRBV2 to TRBJ2-1; 9 nucleotides align to TRBD1. This clonotype originated in a man between 25 and 39 years old in good health. In DNA form, the CDR3 reads TGTGCCAGCACCACGCGGGTGGGGACAGGGCCTTCAAAGGGGCAGTTCTTC. Its protein product is CASTTRVGTGPSKGQFF.